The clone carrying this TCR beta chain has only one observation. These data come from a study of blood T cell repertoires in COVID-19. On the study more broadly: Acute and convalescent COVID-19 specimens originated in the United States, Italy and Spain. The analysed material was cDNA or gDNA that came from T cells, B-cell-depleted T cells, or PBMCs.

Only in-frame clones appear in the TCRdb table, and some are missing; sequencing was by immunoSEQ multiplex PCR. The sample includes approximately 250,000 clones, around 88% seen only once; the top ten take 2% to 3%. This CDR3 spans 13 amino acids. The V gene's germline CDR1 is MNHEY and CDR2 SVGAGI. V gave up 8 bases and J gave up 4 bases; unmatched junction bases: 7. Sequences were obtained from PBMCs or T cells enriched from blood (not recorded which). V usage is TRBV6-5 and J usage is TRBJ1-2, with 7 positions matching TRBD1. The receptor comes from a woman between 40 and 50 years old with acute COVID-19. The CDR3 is CASGRTGLYGYTF. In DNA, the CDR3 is TGTGCCAGCGGGAGGACAGGTCTCTATGGCTACACCTTC.